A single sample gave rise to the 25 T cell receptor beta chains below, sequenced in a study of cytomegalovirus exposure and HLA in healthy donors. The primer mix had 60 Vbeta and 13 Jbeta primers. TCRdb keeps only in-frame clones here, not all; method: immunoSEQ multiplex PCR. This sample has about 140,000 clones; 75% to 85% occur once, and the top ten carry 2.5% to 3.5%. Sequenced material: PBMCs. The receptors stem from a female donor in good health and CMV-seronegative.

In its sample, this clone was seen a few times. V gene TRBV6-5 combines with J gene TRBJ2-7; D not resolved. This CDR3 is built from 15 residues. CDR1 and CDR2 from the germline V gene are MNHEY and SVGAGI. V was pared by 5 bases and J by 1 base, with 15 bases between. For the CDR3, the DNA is TGTGCCAGCAGTCCCAGTGGCGGTCCATCCTACGAGCAGTACTTC. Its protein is CASSPSGGPSYEQYF.

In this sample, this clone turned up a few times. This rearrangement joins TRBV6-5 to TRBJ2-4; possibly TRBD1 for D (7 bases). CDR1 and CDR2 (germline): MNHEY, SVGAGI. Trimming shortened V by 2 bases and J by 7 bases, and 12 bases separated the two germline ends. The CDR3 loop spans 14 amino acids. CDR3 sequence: CASSYGQGGNIQYF. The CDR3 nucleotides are TGTGCCAGCAGTTACGGGCAGGGGGGTAACATTCAGTACTTC.

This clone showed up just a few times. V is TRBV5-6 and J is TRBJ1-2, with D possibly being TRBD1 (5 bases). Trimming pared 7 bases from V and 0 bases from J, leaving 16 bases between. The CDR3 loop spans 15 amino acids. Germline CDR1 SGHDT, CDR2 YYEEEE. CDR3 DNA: TGTGCCAGCCCCTTGGGGCCAGGGACTAACTATGGCTACACCTTC. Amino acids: CASPLGPGTNYGYTF.

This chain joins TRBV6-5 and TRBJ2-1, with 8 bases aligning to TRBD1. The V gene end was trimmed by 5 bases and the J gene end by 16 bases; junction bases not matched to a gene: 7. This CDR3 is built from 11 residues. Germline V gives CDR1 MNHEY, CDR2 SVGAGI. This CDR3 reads CASSEGGQEFF. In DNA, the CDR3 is TGTGCCAGCAGTGAGGGGGGACAGGAATTCTTC.

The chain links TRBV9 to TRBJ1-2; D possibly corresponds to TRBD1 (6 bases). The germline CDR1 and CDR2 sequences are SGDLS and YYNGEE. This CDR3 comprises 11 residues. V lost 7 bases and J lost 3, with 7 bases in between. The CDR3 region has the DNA TGTGCCAGCCGGACAGACTATGGCTACACCTTC. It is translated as CASRTDYGYTF.

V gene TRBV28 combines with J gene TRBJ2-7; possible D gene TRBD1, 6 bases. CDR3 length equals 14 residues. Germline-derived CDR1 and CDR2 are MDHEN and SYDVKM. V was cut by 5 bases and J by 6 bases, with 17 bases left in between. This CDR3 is CASSPGDTRGEQYF. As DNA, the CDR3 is TGTGCCAGCAGTCCCGGGGACACCCGGGGCGAGCAGTACTTC.

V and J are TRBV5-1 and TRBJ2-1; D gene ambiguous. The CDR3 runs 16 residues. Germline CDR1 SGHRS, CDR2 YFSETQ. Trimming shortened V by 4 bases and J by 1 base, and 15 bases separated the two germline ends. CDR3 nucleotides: TGCGCCAGCAGCCCGGTGGGCGTACCTTCCTACAATGAGCAGTTCTTC. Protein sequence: CASSPVGVPSYNEQFF.

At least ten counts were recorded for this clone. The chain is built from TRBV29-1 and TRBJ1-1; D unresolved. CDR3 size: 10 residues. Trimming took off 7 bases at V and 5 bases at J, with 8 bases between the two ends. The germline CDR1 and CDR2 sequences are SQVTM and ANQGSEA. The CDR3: CSGFRTEAFF. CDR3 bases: TGCAGCGGTTTCCGGACTGAAGCTTTCTTT.

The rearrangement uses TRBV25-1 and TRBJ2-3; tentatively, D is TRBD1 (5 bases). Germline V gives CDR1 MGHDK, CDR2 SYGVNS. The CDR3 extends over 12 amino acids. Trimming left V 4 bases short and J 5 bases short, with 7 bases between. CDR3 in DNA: TGTGCCAGCAGTGGACAGCGAGATACGCAGTATTTT. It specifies CASSGQRDTQYF.

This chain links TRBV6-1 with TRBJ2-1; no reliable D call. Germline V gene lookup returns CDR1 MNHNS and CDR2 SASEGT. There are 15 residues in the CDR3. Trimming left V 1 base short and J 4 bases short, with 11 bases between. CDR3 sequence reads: CASSEGRQNYNEQFF. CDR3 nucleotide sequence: TGTGCCAGCAGTGAAGGTAGACAAAATTACAATGAGCAGTTCTTC.

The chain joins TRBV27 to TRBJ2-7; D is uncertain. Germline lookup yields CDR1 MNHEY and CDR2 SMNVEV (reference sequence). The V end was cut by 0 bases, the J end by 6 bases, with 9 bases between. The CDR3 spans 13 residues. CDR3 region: CASSLSKKSEQYF. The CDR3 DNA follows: TGTGCCAGCAGTTTATCGAAGAAGAGCGAGCAGTACTTC.

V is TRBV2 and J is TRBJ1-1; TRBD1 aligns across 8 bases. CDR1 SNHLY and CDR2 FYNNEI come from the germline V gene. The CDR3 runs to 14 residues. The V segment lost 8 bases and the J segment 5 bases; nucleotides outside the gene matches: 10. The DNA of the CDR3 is TGTGCCAGCGGATCTACCGGACAGGGAACTGAAGCTTTCTTT. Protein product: CASGSTGQGTEAFF.

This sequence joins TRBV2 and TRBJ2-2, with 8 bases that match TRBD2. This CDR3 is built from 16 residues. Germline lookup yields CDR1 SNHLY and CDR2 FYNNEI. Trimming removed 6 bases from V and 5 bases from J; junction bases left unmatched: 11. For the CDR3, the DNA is TGTGCCAGCAGCCGAAAGGGCCCGGGGGGGACCGGGGAGCTGTTTTTT. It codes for CASSRKGPGGTGELFF.

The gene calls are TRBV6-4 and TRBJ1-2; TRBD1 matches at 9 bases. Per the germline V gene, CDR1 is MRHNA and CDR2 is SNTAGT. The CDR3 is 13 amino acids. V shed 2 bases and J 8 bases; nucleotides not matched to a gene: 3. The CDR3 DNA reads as TGTGCCAGCAGTGACGGACAGGGGTTCGGCTACACCTTC. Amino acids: CASSDGQGFGYTF.

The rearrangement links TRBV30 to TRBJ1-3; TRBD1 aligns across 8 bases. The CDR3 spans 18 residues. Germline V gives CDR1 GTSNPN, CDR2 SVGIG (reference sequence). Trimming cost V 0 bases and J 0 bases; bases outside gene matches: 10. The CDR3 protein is CAWSVPPRTGRSGNTIYF. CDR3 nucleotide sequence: TGTGCCTGGAGTGTACCACCCCGGACAGGGCGCTCTGGAAACACCATATATTTT.

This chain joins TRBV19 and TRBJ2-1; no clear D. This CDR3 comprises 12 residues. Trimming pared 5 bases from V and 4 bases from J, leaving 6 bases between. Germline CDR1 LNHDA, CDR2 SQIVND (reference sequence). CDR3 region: CASSGIYNEQFF. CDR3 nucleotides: TGTGCCAGTAGTGGCATATACAATGAGCAGTTCTTC.

CDR3 nucleotide sequence: TGTGCCAGCTCACCACAGGGGCTGGAGACCCAGTACTTC. Translating it yields CASSPQGLETQYF. V gene TRBV18 combines with J gene TRBJ2-5, with a tentative D call TRBD1 (5 bases). V lost 1 base, J lost 5 bases, and 8 bases lay in between. Germline loops: CDR1 KGHSH, CDR2 LQKENI. The CDR3 runs 13 residues.

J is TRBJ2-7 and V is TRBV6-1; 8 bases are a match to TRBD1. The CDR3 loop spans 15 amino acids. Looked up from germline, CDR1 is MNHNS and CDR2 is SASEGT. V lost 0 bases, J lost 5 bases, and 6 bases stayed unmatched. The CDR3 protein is CASSEAGQARDEQYF. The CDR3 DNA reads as TGTGCCAGCAGTGAAGCGGGACAGGCCCGCGACGAGCAGTACTTC.

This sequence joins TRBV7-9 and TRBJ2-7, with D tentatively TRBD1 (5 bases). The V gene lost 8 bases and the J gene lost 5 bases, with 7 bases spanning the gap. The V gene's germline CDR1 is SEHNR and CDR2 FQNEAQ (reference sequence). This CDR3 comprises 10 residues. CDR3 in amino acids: CASSGNEQYF. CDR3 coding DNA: TGTGCCAGCTCAGGGAACGAGCAGTACTTC.

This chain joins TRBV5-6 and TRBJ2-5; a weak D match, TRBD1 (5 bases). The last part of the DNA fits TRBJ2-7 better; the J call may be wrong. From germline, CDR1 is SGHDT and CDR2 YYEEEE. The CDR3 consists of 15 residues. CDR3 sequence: CASSSLDRHSYEQYF. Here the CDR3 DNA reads TGTGCCAGCAGCTCCCTTGACAGACACTCCTACGAGCAGTACTTC.

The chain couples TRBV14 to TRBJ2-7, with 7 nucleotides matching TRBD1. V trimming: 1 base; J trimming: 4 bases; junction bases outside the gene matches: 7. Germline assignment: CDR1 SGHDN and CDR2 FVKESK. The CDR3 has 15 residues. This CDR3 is CASSQGQGRSYEQYF. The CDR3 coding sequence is TGTGCCAGCAGCCAAGGACAGGGAAGATCGTACGAGCAGTACTTC.

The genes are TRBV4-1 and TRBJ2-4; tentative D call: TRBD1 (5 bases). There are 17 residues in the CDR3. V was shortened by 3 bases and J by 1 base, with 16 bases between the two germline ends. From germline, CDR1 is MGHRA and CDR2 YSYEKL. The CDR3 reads CASSHLKDGAAKNIQYF. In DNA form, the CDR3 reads TGCGCCAGCAGCCACCTTAAGGATGGGGCGGCCAAAAACATTCAGTACTTC.

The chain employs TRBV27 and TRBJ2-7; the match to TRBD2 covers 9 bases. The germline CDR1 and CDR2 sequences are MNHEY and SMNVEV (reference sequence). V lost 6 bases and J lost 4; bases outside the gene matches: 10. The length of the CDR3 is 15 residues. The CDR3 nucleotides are TGTGCCAGCAGCCAGGGACTAGCTGGTCTTTACGAGCAGTACTTC. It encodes CASSQGLAGLYEQYF.

Here the CDR3 reads CASSPPQGGERAFF. CDR3 in DNA: TGTGCCAGCAGCCCCCCCCAGGGAGGGGAGAGAGCTTTCTTT. V gene TRBV9 combines with J gene TRBJ1-1, with D perhaps TRBD1 (5 bases). The V end lost 4 bases, the J end lost 10 bases, and 20 bases lay between the germline ends. CDR1 is SGDLS, CDR2 YYNGEE, per germline. The CDR3 contains 14 residues.

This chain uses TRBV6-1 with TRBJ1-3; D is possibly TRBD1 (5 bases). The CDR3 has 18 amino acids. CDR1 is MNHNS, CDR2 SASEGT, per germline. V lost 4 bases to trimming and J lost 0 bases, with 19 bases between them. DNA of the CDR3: TGTGCCAGCAGTGTGGGGGGAGGGTGGGGCCCCTCTGGAAACACCATATATTTT. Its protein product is CASSVGGGWGPSGNTIYF.